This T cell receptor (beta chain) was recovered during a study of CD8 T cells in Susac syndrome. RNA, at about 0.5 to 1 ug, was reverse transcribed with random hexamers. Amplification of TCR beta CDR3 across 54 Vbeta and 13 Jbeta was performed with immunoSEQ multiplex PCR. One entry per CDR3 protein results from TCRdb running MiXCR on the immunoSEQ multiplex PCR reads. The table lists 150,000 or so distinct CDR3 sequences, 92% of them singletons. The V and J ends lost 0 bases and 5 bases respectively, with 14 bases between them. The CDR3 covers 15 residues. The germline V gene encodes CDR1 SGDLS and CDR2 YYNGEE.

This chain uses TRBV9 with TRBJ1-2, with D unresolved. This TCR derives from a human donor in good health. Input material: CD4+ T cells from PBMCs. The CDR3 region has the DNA TGTGCCAGCAGCGTAGGGATACTGGAGACATATGGCTACACCTTC. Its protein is CASSVGILETYGYTF.